Below are 3 T cell receptor beta chains sequenced from a single sample in a study of spatial heterogeneity in lung cancer. From the 5' RACE reads, TCRdb called clonotypes with MiXCR, one entry per CDR3 protein. This repertoire shows around 23,000 distinct CDR3 sequences, about 4.5% found once; its top ten account for about 32%. The time point here: sample taken at primary tumor resection. The input material, whole RNA from tumor, nontumor lung or frozen PBMC, was sequenced unsorted. The specimen was PBMCs, collected at surgery. These receptors came from a male donor with early-stage non-small cell lung cancer.

Ten or more counts support this clonotype. The chain has TRBV7-2 and TRBJ1-2; weak D call: TRBD1 (5 bases). Looked up from germline, CDR1 is SGHTA and CDR2 is FQGNSA. This CDR3 has 13 residues. Between the trimmed V and J ends, which lost 5 bases and 8 bases, there was a span of 15 bases. The CDR3 loop is CASSPQGLNGYTF. CDR3 bases: TGTGCCAGCAGCCCCCAGGGCCTGAACGGCTACACCTTC.

This clonotype was observed many times. J is TRBJ2-1 and V is TRBV5-1; 7 positions agree with TRBD2. The CDR3 extends over 15 amino acids. Germline CDR1 reads SGHRS; CDR2 reads YFSETQ. V lost 1 base to trimming and J lost 1 base; unmatched junction nucleotides: 2. The CDR3 nucleotides are TGCGCCAGCAGCTTGCTAGCGGATTCCTACAATGAGCAGTTCTTC. It codes for CASSLLADSYNEQFF.

The rearrangement uses TRBV19 and TRBJ1-1, with unresolved D. The CDR3 consists of 15 residues. Trimming shortened V by 0 bases and J by 0 bases, and 8 bases separated the two germline ends. CDR1 and CDR2 (germline): LNHDA, SQIVND (reference sequence). Here the CDR3 reads CASSIDGSMNTEAFF. Written as DNA, the CDR3 is TGTGCCAGTAGTATAGATGGGAGCATGAACACTGAAGCTTTCTTT.